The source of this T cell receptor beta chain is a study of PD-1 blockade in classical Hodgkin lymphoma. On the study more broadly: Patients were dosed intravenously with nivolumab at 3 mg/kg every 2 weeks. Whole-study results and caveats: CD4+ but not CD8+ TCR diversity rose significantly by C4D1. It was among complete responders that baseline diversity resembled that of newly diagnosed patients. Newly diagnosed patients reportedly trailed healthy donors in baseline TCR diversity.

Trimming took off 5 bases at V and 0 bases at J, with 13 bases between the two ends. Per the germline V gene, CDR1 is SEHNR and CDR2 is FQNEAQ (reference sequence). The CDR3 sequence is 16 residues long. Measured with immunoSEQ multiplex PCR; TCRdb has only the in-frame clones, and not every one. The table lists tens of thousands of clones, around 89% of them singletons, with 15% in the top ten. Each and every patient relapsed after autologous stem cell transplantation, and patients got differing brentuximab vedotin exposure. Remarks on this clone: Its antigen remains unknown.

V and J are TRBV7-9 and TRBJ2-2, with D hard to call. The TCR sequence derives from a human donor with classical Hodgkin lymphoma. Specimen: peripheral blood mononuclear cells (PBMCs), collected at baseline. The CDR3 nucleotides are TGTGCCAGCAGCCCGACTTACCGGGCGAACACCGGGGAGCTGTTTTTT. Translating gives CASSPTYRANTGELFF.